The entry below describes one T cell receptor (beta chain). Its matching antigen is unknown. This record belongs to a study of pediatric ulcerative colitis. This CDR3 region has 13 residues. CDR1 KGHSH and CDR2 LQKENI come from the germline V gene. V dropped 4 bases and J dropped 9 bases, with 13 bases sitting between them. TCRdb's copy holds only in-frame clones and misses some; the assay was immunoSEQ multiplex PCR. Altogether tens of thousands of clones are present, about 71% being singletons, with the ten largest covering around a sixth. During colonoscopy, one to two rectal pinch biopsies were collected. Findings and caveats of the study: Rectal repertoires separated controls, mild-moderate and acute severe colitis.

The sequenced sample consisted of gut tissue. This chain joins TRBV18 and TRBJ2-1, with unresolved D. This receptor was identified in a boy between 10 and 17 years old with severe ulcerative colitis. The CDR3 nucleotides read TGTGCCAGCTCACGAGGAACCAAAGCTGAGCAGTTCTTC. This translates into CASSRGTKAEQFF.